A single sample is the source of the 8 T cell receptor beta chains below, sequenced in a study of shared clonotypes between healthy human individuals. Here immunoSEQ multiplex PCR was the method, and the copy in TCRdb shows in-frame clones only, minus some. The repertoire holds about 1.5 million clones, with around 98% as singletons. Sequences were obtained from naive CD4+ T cells sorted from blood. Documented subset: CD45RA+ positively selected. The receptors stem from a man under 40 in good health.

The chain uses TRBV9 and TRBJ1-3; no definite D call. V shed 0 bases and J shed 1 base, with 17 bases lying between them. This CDR3 contains 18 residues. Germline V gene sequence: CDR1 SGDLS, CDR2 YYNGEE. The CDR3 protein is CASSVGAGGSISGNTIYF. DNA for the CDR3: TGTGCCAGCAGCGTAGGCGCCGGCGGGTCGATTTCTGGAAACACCATATATTTT.

The V call is TRBV19, the J call TRBJ2-4, with D possibly TRBD2 on 5 matching bases. Germline CDR1 LNHDA, CDR2 SQIVND (reference sequence). The V gene lost 5 bases and the J gene lost 4 bases, with 15 bases spanning the gap. There are 15 residues in the CDR3. In DNA, the CDR3 is TGTGCCAGTAGTGCGACCCTCGGACTTAAAAACATTCAGTACTTC. Translating gives CASSATLGLKNIQYF.

Only one count was recorded for this clone. In DNA form, the CDR3 reads TGCAGCGTTGCCCGTCTAGACAATGAGCAGTTCTTC. This translates into CSVARLDNEQFF. The chain couples TRBV29-1 to TRBJ2-1; no clear D gene. The CDR3 runs to 12 residues. Germline CDR1 and CDR2: SQVTM and ANQGSEA. Trimming left V 4 bases short and J 5 bases short, with 9 bases between.

The chain has TRBV29-1 and TRBJ2-5; perhaps TRBD2 as D (7 bases). The CDR3 contains 14 residues. The V gene's germline CDR1 is SQVTM and CDR2 ANQGSEA. V was clipped by 8 bases and J by 2 bases, with 18 bases between them. The CDR3, as DNA: TGCAGCACGCGAGGGGGGGCGAGTCAAGAGACCCAGTACTTC. Its protein product is CSTRGGASQETQYF.

Only one count was recorded for this clone. The chain combines TRBV27 with TRBJ2-7; D remains unclear. Germline lookup yields CDR1 MNHEY and CDR2 SMNVEV (reference sequence). This CDR3 region has 13 residues. The V end lost 6 bases, the J end lost 3 bases, and 12 bases lay between the germline ends. The CDR3 sequence: CASRPTSHYEQYF. CDR3 DNA: TGTGCCAGCAGGCCCACCTCCCACTACGAGCAGTACTTC.

The CDR3 nucleotides are TGTGCCAGCAGCTTGTTACAAAGCTCCTACAATGAGCAGTTCTTC. As protein: CASSLLQSSYNEQFF. The chain uses TRBV5-5 and TRBJ2-1; no clear D gene. Trimming removed 1 base from V and 0 bases from J, with 8 bases in between. The CDR3 is 15 amino acids. Germline values: CDR1 SGHKS, CDR2 YYEKEE (reference sequence).

The CDR3 DNA follows: TGTGCCAGCAGCCCCGGGGACAGCCTGCACCAAGAGACCCAGTACTTC. Encoded protein: CASSPGDSLHQETQYF. The rearrangement links TRBV7-2 to TRBJ2-5, with 7 bases lining up with TRBD1. Losses at the gene ends were 5 bases for V and 0 bases for J; bases not matched to a gene: 9. The CDR3 is made up of 16 amino acids. Germline CDR1 reads SGHTA; CDR2 reads FQGNSA.

The chain has TRBV5-1 and TRBJ2-7; TRBD2 matches at 11 bases. V dropped 7 bases and J dropped 0; count of bases not matched to a gene: 9. This CDR3 has 16 residues. Germline CDR1 and CDR2: SGHRS and YFSETQ. In DNA, the CDR3 is TGCGCCAGCGGTACTATAGCGGGAGGGAGCTCCTACGAGCAGTACTTC. As protein: CASGTIAGGSSYEQYF. The full variable domain, in which reference TRBV5-1 and TRBJ2-7 provide the parts outside the CDR3, is KAGVTQTPRYLIKTRGQQVTLSCSPISGHRSVSWYQQTPGQGLQFLFEYFSETQRNKGNFPGRFSGRQFSNSRSEMNVSTLELGDSALYLCASGTIAGGSSYEQYFGPGTRLTVT.